Listed below are T cell receptor beta chains from one sample, sequenced in a study of T cell changes during pregnancy in multiple sclerosis. Profiled with immunoSEQ multiplex PCR; TCRdb holds only in-frame clones, not every one. The table lists 100,000 to 130,000 clones, around 92% of them singletons, with less than 0.85% in the top ten. This specimen was peripheral blood, taken in the third trimester of pregnancy. All receptors come from a female donor in good health, enrolled as a control in a pregnancy study. The CDR3 runs from the conserved cysteine through the conserved F or W. D genes are given only for firm matches. Not every row has a clone size; where given, it reads once, few, many or a size class.

TRBV6-1,NA,TRBJ1-1,TRBD1,CASSEEMRTGNAEAFF,TGTGCCAGCAGTGAAGAGATGAGGACAGGGAACGCTGAAGCTTTCTTT
TRBV5-6,once,TRBJ1-5,NA,CASSLWHISNQPQHF,TGTGCCAGCAGCTTGTGGCACATTAGCAATCAGCCCCAGCATTTT
TRBV6-1,once,TRBJ1-2,TRBD1,CASSEVGQGAGYTF,TGTGCCAGCAGTGAAGTCGGACAGGGGGCTGGCTACACCTTC
TRBV7-2,NA,TRBJ1-2,TRBD1,CASSLDRANIFYGYTF,TGTGCCAGCAGCCTTGACAGGGCCAACATCTTTTATGGCTACACCTTC
TRBV7-9,NA,TRBJ2-3,NA,CASSWGSGGAKDTQYF,TGTGCCAGCAGCTGGGGGAGTGGGGGGGCCAAAGATACGCAGTATTTT
TRBV2,few,TRBJ1-1,TRBD1,CASSAGQGKVNTEAFF,TGTGCCAGCAGCGCTGGACAGGGGAAGGTCAACACTGAAGCTTTCTTT
TRBV25-1,NA,TRBJ1-6,NA,CASSPDGNSPLHF,TGTGCCAGCAGTCCCGATGGCAATTCACCCCTCCACTTT
TRBV19,NA,TRBJ1-6,TRBD1,CASSPDRGYNSPLHF,TGTGCCAGTAGTCCTGACAGGGGCTATAATTCACCCCTCCACTTT
TRBV19,NA,TRBJ1-2,TRBD1,CASSRPTRQGLSGYTF,TGTGCCAGTAGTAGACCAACTAGACAGGGTCTAAGTGGCTACACCTTC
TRBV25-1,NA,TRBJ1-2,NA,CASSESTANYGYTF,TGTGCCAGCAGTGAATCGACAGCTAACTATGGCTACACCTTC
TRBV10-3,NA,TRBJ1-5,NA,CAISDHTDSNQPQHF,TGTGCCATCAGTGATCACACAGATAGCAATCAGCCCCAGCATTTT
TRBV29-1,NA,TRBJ1-2,TRBD1,CSAADRANYGYTF,TGCAGCGCTGCGGACAGGGCGAACTATGGCTACACCTTC
TRBV19,NA,TRBJ1-1,TRBD1,CASSPVGQGPMNTEAFF,TGTGCCAGTAGCCCCGTCGGACAGGGACCCATGAACACTGAAGCTTTCTTT
TRBV5-4,once,TRBJ1-1,NA,CASSRWGGTGEAFF,TGTGCCAGCAGCCGTTGGGGGGGTACGGGTGAAGCTTTCTTT
TRBV4-3,NA,TRBJ2-1,TRBD2,CASSHGRWGTSGGEQFF,TGCGCCAGCAGCCACGGAAGGTGGGGGACTAGCGGGGGTGAGCAGTTCTTC
TRBV9,NA,TRBJ2-1,TRBD2,CASSGGGGYNEQFF,TGTGCCAGCAGCGGTGGGGGGGGCTACAATGAGCAGTTCTTC
TRBV19,NA,TRBJ1-5,NA,CASSVQGRRGQPQHF,TGTGCCAGTAGTGTCCAGGGGCGCCGGGGTCAGCCCCAGCATTTT
TRBV5-5,NA,TRBJ2-2,TRBD2,CASSPYRTSGGNTGELFF,TGTGCCAGCAGCCCTTACCGGACTAGCGGGGGGAACACCGGGGAGCTGTTTTTT
TRBV19,NA,TRBJ1-5,TRBD1,CASSVTGTVNQPQHF,TGTGCCAGTAGTGTCACCGGGACAGTTAATCAGCCCCAGCATTTT
TRBV18,NA,TRBJ1-6,TRBD1,CASSPRGGQDNSPLHF,TGTGCCAGCTCACCGCGGGGGGGACAGGATAATTCACCCCTCCACTTT
TRBV5-8,NA,TRBJ1-2,NA,CASSPRGGGYTF,TGTGCCAGCAGCCCCCGGGGAGGTGGCTACACCTTC
TRBV9,NA,TRBJ2-7,TRBD2,CASSVGVSSGGLLYEQYF,TGTGCCAGCAGCGTAGGTGTGTCTAGCGGGGGCCTTCTCTACGAGCAGTACTTC
TRBV30,NA,TRBJ2-1,TRBD2,CAWTPGLAGNNEQFF,TGTGCCTGGACCCCGGGACTAGCGGGGAACAATGAGCAGTTCTTC
TRBV7-2,NA,TRBJ2-2,NA,CASTPGGGDTGELFF,TGTGCCAGCACCCCAGGAGGCGGGGACACCGGGGAGCTGTTTTTT
TRBV19,once,TRBJ1-6,NA,CASSILGSSYNSPLHF,TGTGCCAGTAGTATCCTCGGGAGCTCCTATAATTCACCCCTCCACTTT
TRBV7-2,NA,TRBJ2-7,NA,CASSWTPGSSYEQYF,TGTGCCAGCAGTTGGACACCTGGGTCAAGCTACGAGCAGTACTTC
TRBV5-6,once,TRBJ2-7,NA,CASSLGIGGNSYEQYF,TGTGCCAGCAGCTTGGGGATTGGCGGTAACTCCTACGAGCAGTACTTC
TRBV15,NA,TRBJ2-3,TRBD1,CATSSDRGTDTQYF,TGTGCCACCAGCTCGGACAGGGGCACAGATACGCAGTATTTT
TRBV30,once,TRBJ1-3,NA,CAWSAIRGSMTGNTIYF,TGTGCCTGGAGTGCTATTAGAGGCAGCATGACTGGAAACACCATATATTTT
TRBV10-3,NA,TRBJ2-5,NA,CAISETNGETQYF,TGTGCCATCAGTGAAACCAACGGGGAGACCCAGTACTTC
TRBV15,NA,TRBJ2-7,NA,CATSRAITYEQYF,TGTGCCACCAGCAGAGCCATCACCTACGAGCAGTACTTC
TRBV4-1,NA,TRBJ1-2,TRBD1,CASSEGTGGNYGYTF,TGCGCCAGCAGCGAGGGGACAGGGGGGAACTATGGCTACACCTTC
TRBV19,NA,TRBJ2-1,TRBD2,CASSISGGSNEQFF,TGTGCCAGTAGTATTAGCGGGGGATCCAATGAGCAGTTCTTC
TRBV27,NA,TRBJ2-7,NA,CASFGGNEQYF,TGTGCCAGCTTCGGAGGAAACGAGCAGTACTTC
TRBV9,NA,TRBJ1-2,NA,CASSVAGGNNYGYTF,TGTGCCAGCAGCGTAGCCGGGGGGAATAACTATGGCTACACCTTC
TRBV5-1,NA,TRBJ2-1,NA,CASSPMLAYNEQFF,TGCGCCAGCAGCCCTATGCTAGCTTACAATGAGCAGTTCTTC
TRBV4-3,NA,TRBJ1-2,TRBD1,CASSQDLESFGTVRGYTF,TGCGCCAGCAGCCAAGATCTTGAAAGTTTCGGGACAGTGAGGGGCTACACCTTC
TRBV25-1,NA,TRBJ1-6,NA,CASSKQGMESPLHF,TGTGCCAGCAGTAAACAGGGTATGGAATCACCCCTCCACTTT
TRBV7-9,NA,TRBJ2-7,NA,CASSSLVSGTSRGEQYF,TGTGCCAGCAGCAGCTTAGTATCGGGGACATCCCGGGGCGAGCAGTACTTC
TRBV29-1,once,TRBJ2-1,NA,CSVRGQSLYNEQFF,TGCAGCGTTCGGGGTCAGAGCCTCTACAATGAGCAGTTCTTC
TRBV6-4,NA,TRBJ2-1,TRBD2,CASGQTSGNNEQFF,TGTGCCAGCGGCCAGACTAGCGGAAACAATGAGCAGTTCTTC
TRBV2,NA,TRBJ1-1,NA,CASGGHLNTEAFF,TGTGCCAGCGGAGGGCATCTAAACACTGAAGCTTTCTTT
TRBV9,NA,TRBJ2-7,NA,CASSVGSSSGYEQYF,TGTGCCAGCAGCGTAGGGTCGTCGAGCGGCTACGAGCAGTACTTC
TRBV5-8,NA,TRBJ2-6,TRBD1,CAISGQGGRSTSGANVLTF,TGTGCCATCTCTGGACAGGGGGGACGGTCGACATCTGGGGCCAACGTCCTGACTTTC
TRBV7-3,NA,TRBJ2-3,TRBD2,CASSPVGGNTDTQYF,TGTGCCAGCAGCCCAGTCGGGGGGAACACAGATACGCAGTATTTT
TRBV11-1,NA,TRBJ2-3,TRBD1,CASSSQFQGDTGTQYF,TGTGCCAGCAGCTCCCAATTTCAGGGGGATACAGGTACGCAGTATTTT
TRBV13,NA,TRBJ2-7,NA,CASSLAAFAGNYEQYF,TGTGCCAGCAGCTTAGCTGCGTTTGCGGGGAACTACGAGCAGTACTTC
TRBV11-2,NA,TRBJ2-7,TRBD1,CASSWDRGLTYEQYF,TGTGCCAGCAGCTGGGACAGGGGATTAACCTACGAGCAGTACTTC
TRBV27,NA,TRBJ2-2,NA,CASKNWPGDTGELFF,TGTGCCAGCAAAAATTGGCCAGGGGACACCGGGGAGCTGTTTTTT
TRBV11-2,NA,TRBJ1-1,NA,CASSLGGALNTEAFF,TGTGCCAGCAGCTTAGGAGGAGCCTTGAACACTGAAGCTTTCTTT
TRBV6-5,NA,TRBJ1-6,NA,CASSRGGNSPLHF,TGTGCCAGCAGTAGAGGAGGGAATTCACCCCTCCACTTT
TRBV6-5,NA,TRBJ2-5,TRBD2,CASSLAGGQETQYF,TGTGCCAGCAGCCTAGCGGGGGGCCAAGAGACCCAGTACTTC
TRBV27,NA,TRBJ2-1,TRBD1,CASSFSGGSYNEQFF,TGTGCCAGCAGTTTTTCAGGGGGCTCATACAATGAGCAGTTCTTC
TRBV11-3,NA,TRBJ2-1,TRBD1,CASSLVPGQRYNEQFF,TGTGCCAGCAGCTTAGTCCCGGGACAGCGGTACAATGAGCAGTTCTTC